These T cell receptor beta chains were read from a single sample in a study of control samples from healthy donors and cancer patients. Some clones are missing from TCRdb's copy, which holds only in-frame ones; the method was immunoSEQ multiplex PCR. The sample has around 110,000 clones; approximately 90% are singletons. The sample comprised PBMCs. These receptors all stem from a woman between 45 and 65 years old with colorectal cancer. Both conserved end residues are part of each CDR3. D genes are given only for firm matches. Not all rows give a size; the values are once, few, many and, for expanded clones, a class.

DNA	CDR3	size	V	D	J
TGTGCCAGCAGCTTATCGAGGGTGAACACTGAAGCTTTCTTT	CASSLSRVNTEAFF	once	TRBV7-9	NA	TRBJ1-1
TGTGCCAGCAGCTTGGCCCCGGGACTAGCGGGAGAGAAGCAGTACTTC	CASSLAPGLAGEKQYF	NA	TRBV5-5	TRBD2	TRBJ2-7
TGTGCCACCCGGTTGGGAGGAGCTAATGAGCAGTTCTTC	CATRLGGANEQFF	NA	TRBV27	NA	TRBJ2-1
TGTGCCAGTAGTGCCCAGGGCGACAATGAGCAGTTCTTC	CASSAQGDNEQFF	few	TRBV19	NA	TRBJ2-1
TGTGCCAGCAGGAGCCCCAGGGCAGGGACGAGCTCCTACGAGCAGTACTTC	CASRSPRAGTSSYEQYF	once	TRBV2	NA	TRBJ2-7
TGCGCCAGCAGGGGTGAATCAGTCAATTCACCCCTCCACTTT	CASRGESVNSPLHF	once	TRBV5-1	NA	TRBJ1-6
TGTGCCAGCAGTCCACAGGGGGCATACAATGAGCAGTTCTTC	CASSPQGAYNEQFF	NA	TRBV28	TRBD1	TRBJ2-1
TGTGCCAGCAGTGCGTCCTCTAGGACCTATAATTCACCCCTCCACTTT	CASSASSRTYNSPLHF	few	TRBV6-1	NA	TRBJ1-6
TGCGCCAGCAGCTTGGACGGACAGGGGTATCGGGAGCAGTACTTC	CASSLDGQGYREQYF	NA	TRBV5-1	TRBD1	TRBJ2-7
TGTGCCAGCAGCGCGAGACCCTGGACAGCTAGCACAGATACGCAGTATTTT	CASSARPWTASTDTQYF	NA	TRBV9	NA	TRBJ2-3
TGTGCCAGCACCAACCTCGGAGGCAATGAGCAGTTCTTC	CASTNLGGNEQFF	NA	TRBV3-1/TRBV3-2	NA	TRBJ2-1
TGTGCCAGCTCGACCAGGCGAACAGATACGCAGTATTTT	CASSTRRTDTQYF	NA	TRBV18	NA	TRBJ2-3
TGTGCCAGCAGTTTGGGTCTAGCGAACACAGATACGCAGTATTTT	CASSLGLANTDTQYF	NA	TRBV28	NA	TRBJ2-3
TGTGCCAGCAGTACCCCCGACAGCGGCCTGGGCGAGCAGTACTTC	CASSTPDSGLGEQYF	NA	TRBV28	NA	TRBJ2-7
TGTGCCAGCAGTTACTTCAGGGGCGCCGGCTATGGCTACACCTTC	CASSYFRGAGYGYTF	NA	TRBV6-2/TRBV6-3	NA	TRBJ1-2
TGTGCCAGCAGCTTAAGGGGGGGGGCAACAAACACTGAAGCTTTCTTT	CASSLRGGATNTEAFF	NA	TRBV11-2	NA	TRBJ1-1
TGCGCCAGCAGTGATCCAGGGGTAAATACGCAGTATTTT	CASSDPGVNTQYF	NA	TRBV10-2	NA	TRBJ2-3
TGCGCCAGCAGCCAAGATTCGACTTGGCGAGACACTGAAGCTTTCTTT	CASSQDSTWRDTEAFF	NA	TRBV4-1	NA	TRBJ1-1
TGTGCCAGCACCATTACAGGACCCCTCTATGGCTACACCTTC	CASTITGPLYGYTF	NA	TRBV7-9	NA	TRBJ1-2
TGTGCCAGCAGTTTAAAGATGAGAGTAGCGGGAACGTCGGGGGAGCTGTTTTTT	CASSLKMRVAGTSGELFF	NA	TRBV27	TRBD2	TRBJ2-2
TGTGCCAGCAGCTTAGGCCCCAGGGGGCGAAGTTTCCATGAGCAGTTCTTC	CASSLGPRGRSFHEQFF	NA	TRBV7-8	TRBD1	TRBJ2-1
TGTGCCAGCGGGGCCGGGAGACAGGGGGCGAACACCGGGGAGCTGTTTTTT	CASGAGRQGANTGELFF	NA	TRBV19	TRBD1	TRBJ2-2
TGTGCCACCAGCAGAGATGGCGGGTACCTTGGAAACACCATATATTTT	CATSRDGGYLGNTIYF	NA	TRBV15	NA	TRBJ1-3
TGTGCCAGCAGCCCTTACAGGGGAAGTAATGAAAAACTGTTTTTT	CASSPYRGSNEKLFF	once	TRBV16	TRBD1	TRBJ1-4
TGTGCCAGCAGCCTCAGGTGGAGCTCCTACAATGAGCAGTTCTTC	CASSLRWSSYNEQFF	NA	TRBV7-8	NA	TRBJ2-1
TGTGCCAGCAGCCAAGTCGGCGGGGTAACCTACGAGCAGTACTTC	CASSQVGGVTYEQYF	NA	TRBV3-1/TRBV3-2	NA	TRBJ2-7
TGTGCCAGCAGCTTAGTCCCAGGAGGGGAGACCCAGTACTTC	CASSLVPGGETQYF	NA	TRBV7-6	NA	TRBJ2-5
TGTGCCAGCAGCTTAGGGCAAGAGAATGAAAAACTGTTTTTT	CASSLGQENEKLFF	NA	TRBV11-2	NA	TRBJ1-4
TGTGCCAGTAATATGGACAGAGGCACTGAAGCTTTCTTT	CASNMDRGTEAFF	NA	TRBV19	NA	TRBJ1-1
TGCGCCAGCAGCTTGGGTCCCGATGTTGAAGCTTTCTTT	CASSLGPDVEAFF	few	TRBV5-1	NA	TRBJ1-1
TGTGCCAGCAGTGATATTCGCGGGAGGGAGACCCAGTACTTC	CASSDIRGRETQYF	once	TRBV2	TRBD2	TRBJ2-5
TGTGCCAGTAGCAGACTAGCGGGGGGCCAGTACCAAGAGACCCAGTACTTC	CASSRLAGGQYQETQYF	NA	TRBV19	TRBD2	TRBJ2-5
TGTGCCAGCAGTCCGGGGCTCTATAATTCACCCCTCCACTTT	CASSPGLYNSPLHF	NA	TRBV27	NA	TRBJ1-6
TGCGCCAGCAGAATAGGGACGGTAGATAACTATGGCTACACCTTC	CASRIGTVDNYGYTF	once	TRBV5-1	NA	TRBJ1-2
TGTGCCAGTAGTAGTCCCCGGCGGGAGCTCTCTGGAAACACCATATATTTT	CASSSPRRELSGNTIYF	NA	TRBV19	NA	TRBJ1-3
TGTGCCAGCAGGGGACAGGTTTATAGCAATCAGCCCCAGCATTTT	CASRGQVYSNQPQHF	NA	TRBV6-5	TRBD1	TRBJ1-5
TGTGCCAGCAGCGTAACTAGCGGGGCCCAAGAGACCCAGTACTTC	CASSVTSGAQETQYF	NA	TRBV9	TRBD2	TRBJ2-5
TGTGCCAGCAGTTTACGGACAGGTTCCTACAATGAGCAGTTCTTC	CASSLRTGSYNEQFF	NA	TRBV28	TRBD1	TRBJ2-1
TGTGCCTGGAGTGGACCCGGGACTAGCGGGAGCTACGAGCAGTACTTC	CAWSGPGTSGSYEQYF	once	TRBV30	TRBD2	TRBJ2-7
TGTGCCAGTAGACGCCGGGATGGGAACTCACCCCTCCACTTT	CASRRRDGNSPLHF	NA	TRBV19	NA	TRBJ1-6
TGTGCCAGCAGCTTCGGATCGTCCCGAACTGGGGAGCTGTTTTTT	CASSFGSSRTGELFF	NA	TRBV7-8	NA	TRBJ2-2
TGTGCCAGCAGTTTGGGCCCGCCGATGGAGACCCAGTACTTC	CASSLGPPMETQYF	NA	TRBV6-5	NA	TRBJ2-5